Below, one TCR beta chain is given with its context. Authors' processing steps: Scientists estimated how many nucleated cells there were by amplifying reference gene primers. The method was immunoSEQ multiplex PCR; TCRdb's version includes in-frame clones alone and lacks a portion of them. V and J calls plus clone size are reproduced from that table; the DNA served to infer D and trimming. The sample holds 95,000 to 150,000 clones, nearly 90% seen once. The entry originates in a study of blood T cell repertoires in COVID-19. For the study at large: Sources were T cells, B-cell-depleted T cells, or PBMCs; the material itself was cDNA or gDNA.

The Seattle site enrolled patients during active infection and followed them longitudinally. Sequences were obtained from peripheral blood. This TCR derives from a woman aged 60-70 years with COVID-19, enrolled during active disease.

CDR3 region: CASSIMTGGSYEQYF. The CDR3 bases are TGTGCCAGTAGTATAATGACAGGGGGTTCCTACGAGCAGTACTTC. The genes are TRBV19 and TRBJ2-7; 9 positions match TRBD1. The V and J ends lost 2 bases and 1 base, in that order; junction bases with no gene match: 3. There are 15 residues in the CDR3. CDR1 and CDR2 (germline): LNHDA, SQIVND (reference sequence).